This T cell receptor beta chain stems from a study of OX40 agonist ivuxolimab in advanced cancers. Assay used: immunoSEQ multiplex PCR; TCRdb lists only in-frame clones, some missing. The profile shows 75,000 to 95,000 clones, 92% of them singletons. The germline V gene has CDR1 MGHRA and CDR2 YSYEKL. This CDR3 spans 16 amino acids. Trimming took off 3 bases at V and 2 bases at J, with 11 bases between the two ends. This TCR came from an adult with an advanced solid tumor such as melanoma, head and neck, liver or kidney cancer. The sample here was CD4+ or CD8+ T cells sorted from blood, taken in a trial of the OX40 agonist ivuxolimab. The V call is TRBV4-1, the J call TRBJ2-6; D is undetermined. In DNA form, the CDR3 reads TGCGCCAGCAGCCAGCCCAAGGGTACTGGGGCCAACGTCCTGACTTTC. It specifies CASSQPKGTGANVLTF.